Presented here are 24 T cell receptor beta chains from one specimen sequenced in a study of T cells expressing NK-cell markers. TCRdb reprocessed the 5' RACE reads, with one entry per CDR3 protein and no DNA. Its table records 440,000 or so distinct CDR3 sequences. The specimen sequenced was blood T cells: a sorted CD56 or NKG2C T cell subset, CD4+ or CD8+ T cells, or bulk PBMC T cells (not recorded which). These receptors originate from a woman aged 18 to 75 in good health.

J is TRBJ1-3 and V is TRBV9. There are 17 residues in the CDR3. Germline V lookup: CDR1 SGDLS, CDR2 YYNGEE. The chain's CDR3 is CASSVARDLSSGNTIYF.

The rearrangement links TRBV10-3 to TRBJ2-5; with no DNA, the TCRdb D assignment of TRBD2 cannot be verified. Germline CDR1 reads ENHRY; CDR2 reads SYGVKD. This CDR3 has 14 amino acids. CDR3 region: CAISEPEGGETQYF.

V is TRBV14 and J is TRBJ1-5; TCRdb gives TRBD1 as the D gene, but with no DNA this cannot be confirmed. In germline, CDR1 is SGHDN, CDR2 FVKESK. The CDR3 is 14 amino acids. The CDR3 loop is CASSLGTYDQPQHF.

The CDR3 here is CASSWGRQNTEAFF. The rearrangement uses TRBV5-1 and TRBJ1-1. Germline CDR1 is SGHRS and CDR2 is YFSETQ. This CDR3 is built from 14 residues.

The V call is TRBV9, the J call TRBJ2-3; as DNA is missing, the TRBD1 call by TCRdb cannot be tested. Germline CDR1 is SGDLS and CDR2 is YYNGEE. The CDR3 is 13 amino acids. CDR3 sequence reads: CASSVTGTDTQYF.

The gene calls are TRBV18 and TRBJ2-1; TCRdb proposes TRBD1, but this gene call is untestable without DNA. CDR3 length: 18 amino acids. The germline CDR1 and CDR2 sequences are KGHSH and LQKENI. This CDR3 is CASSRTDQGGVDGYEQFF.

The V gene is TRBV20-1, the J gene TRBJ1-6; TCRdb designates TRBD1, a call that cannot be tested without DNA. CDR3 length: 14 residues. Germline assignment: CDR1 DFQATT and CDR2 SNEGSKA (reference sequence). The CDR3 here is CSARAQGSGSPLHF.

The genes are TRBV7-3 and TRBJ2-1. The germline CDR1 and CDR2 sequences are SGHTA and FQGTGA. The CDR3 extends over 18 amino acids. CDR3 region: CASSFGGPGRSSYNEQFF. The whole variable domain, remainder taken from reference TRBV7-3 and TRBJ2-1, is GAGVSQTPSNKVTEKGKYVELRCDPISGHTALYWYRQSLGQGPEFLIYFQGTGAADDSGLPNDRFFAVRPEGSVSTLKIQRTERGDSAVYLCASSFGGPGRSSYNEQFFGPGTRLTVL.

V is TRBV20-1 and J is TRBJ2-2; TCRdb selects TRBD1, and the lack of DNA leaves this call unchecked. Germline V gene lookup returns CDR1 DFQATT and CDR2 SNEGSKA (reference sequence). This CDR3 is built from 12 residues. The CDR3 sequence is CSARVRGGELFF.

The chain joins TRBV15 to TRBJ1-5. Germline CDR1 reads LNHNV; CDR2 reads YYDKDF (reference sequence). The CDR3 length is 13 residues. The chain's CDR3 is CATAHGSHQPQHF.

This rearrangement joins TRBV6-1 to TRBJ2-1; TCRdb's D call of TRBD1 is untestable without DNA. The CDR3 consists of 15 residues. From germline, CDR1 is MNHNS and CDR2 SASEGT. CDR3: CASIVAGTIYNEQFF.

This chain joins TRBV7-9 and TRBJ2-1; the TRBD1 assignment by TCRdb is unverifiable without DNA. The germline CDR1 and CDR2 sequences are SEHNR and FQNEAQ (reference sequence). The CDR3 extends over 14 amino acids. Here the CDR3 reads CASSTTGGYNEQFF.

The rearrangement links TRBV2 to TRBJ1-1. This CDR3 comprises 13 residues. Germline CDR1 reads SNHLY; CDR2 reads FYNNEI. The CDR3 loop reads CASGGLGSTEAFF. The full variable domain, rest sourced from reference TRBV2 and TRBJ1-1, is EPEVTQTPSHQVTQMGQEVILRCVPISNHLYFYWYRQILGQKVEFLVSFYNNEISEKSEIFDDQFSVERPDGSNFTLKIRSTKLEDSAMYFCASGGLGSTEAFFGQGTRLTVV.

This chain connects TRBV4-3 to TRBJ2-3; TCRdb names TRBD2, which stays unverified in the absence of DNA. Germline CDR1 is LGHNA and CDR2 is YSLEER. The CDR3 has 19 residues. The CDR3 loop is CASSRSTASSGKGGDTQYF.

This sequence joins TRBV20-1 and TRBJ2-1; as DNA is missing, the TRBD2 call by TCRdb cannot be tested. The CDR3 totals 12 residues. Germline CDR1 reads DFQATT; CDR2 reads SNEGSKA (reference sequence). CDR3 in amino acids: CSASLTWGEQFF.

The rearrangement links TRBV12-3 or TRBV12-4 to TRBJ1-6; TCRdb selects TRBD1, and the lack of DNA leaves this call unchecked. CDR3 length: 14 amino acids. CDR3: CASRRGLYNSPLHF.

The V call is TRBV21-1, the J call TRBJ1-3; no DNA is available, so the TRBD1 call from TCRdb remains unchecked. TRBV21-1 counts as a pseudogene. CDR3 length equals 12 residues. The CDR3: CASSTSDGSGYF.

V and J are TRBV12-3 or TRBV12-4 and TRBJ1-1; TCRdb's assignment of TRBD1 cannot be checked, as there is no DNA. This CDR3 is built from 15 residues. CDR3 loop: CASRLTGTRNTEAFF.

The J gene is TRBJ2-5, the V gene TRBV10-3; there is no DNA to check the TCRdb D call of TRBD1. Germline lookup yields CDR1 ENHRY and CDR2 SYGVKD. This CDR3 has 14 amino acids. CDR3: CAISPDGRGKTQYF.

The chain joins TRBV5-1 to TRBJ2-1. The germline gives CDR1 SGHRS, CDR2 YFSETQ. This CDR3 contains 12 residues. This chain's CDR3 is CASSYLYNEQFF.

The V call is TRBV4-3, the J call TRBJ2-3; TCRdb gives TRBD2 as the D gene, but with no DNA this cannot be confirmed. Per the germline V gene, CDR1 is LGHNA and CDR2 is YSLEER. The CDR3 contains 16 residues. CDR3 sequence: CASSQDRRGGRDTQYF.

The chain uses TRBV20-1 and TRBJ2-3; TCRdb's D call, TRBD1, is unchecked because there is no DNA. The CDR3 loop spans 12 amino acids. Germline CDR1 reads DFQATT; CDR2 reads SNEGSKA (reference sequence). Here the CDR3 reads CSATRGTDTQYF.

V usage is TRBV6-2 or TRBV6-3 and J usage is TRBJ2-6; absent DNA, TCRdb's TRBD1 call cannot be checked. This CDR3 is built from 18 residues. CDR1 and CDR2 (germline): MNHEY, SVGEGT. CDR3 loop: CASSYIPGQGAGANVLTF.

Here the CDR3 reads CASSPAPGQGVKNIQYF. The genes are TRBV18 and TRBJ2-4; lacking DNA, the TRBD1 call made by TCRdb goes unchecked. The CDR3 loop spans 17 amino acids. The germline CDR1 and CDR2 sequences are KGHSH and LQKENI. Full variable domain (remainder filled in from reference TRBV18 and TRBJ2-4): NAGVMQNPRHLVRRRGQEARLRCSPMKGHSHVYWYRQLPEEGLKFMVYLQKENIIDESGMPKERFSAEFPKEGPSILRIQQVVRGDSAAYFCASSPAPGQGVKNIQYFGAGTRLSVL.